Each of the 21 T cell receptor beta chains below was sequenced from the same sample in a study of T cells in Graves' hyperthyroidism and ophthalmopathy. Amplification targeted TCR beta CDR3 regions from RNA transcripts. Researchers ran a first-round RT-PCR on the TCR CDR3 using the HTBI primer set. TCRdb reprocessed the multiplex PCR reads via MiXCR and lists one record per CDR3 protein. The table shows some 350,000 distinct CDR3 sequences, with roughly 25% occurring only once. Sequenced material: blood. These TCRs come from a man over 45 with Graves' hyperthyroidism.

The rearrangement joins TRBV11-2 to TRBJ2-7, with 8 nucleotides matching TRBD1. CDR1 is SGHAT and CDR2 is FQNNGV in the germline V gene. The CDR3 contains 16 residues. V trimming: 3 bases; J trimming: 3 bases; junction bases outside the gene matches: 10. CDR3 sequence (DNA): TGTGCCAGCAGCTTGGGGTCGGGACAGGCCTTCTACGAGCAGTACTTC. Translating it yields CASSLGSGQAFYEQYF.

V gene TRBV19 combines with J gene TRBJ2-2; TRBD1 aligns across 9 bases. Per germline, CDR1 LNHDA and CDR2 SQIVND (reference sequence). V lost 6 bases to trimming and J lost 4 bases; unmatched junction nucleotides: 6. The CDR3 totals 15 residues. The CDR3 nucleotides are TGTGCCAGTAGGGAAAGGGACAGGGCCACCGGGGAGCTGTTTTTT. This translates into CASRERDRATGELFF.

The CDR3 bases are TGTGCCAGCAGCTTTGACCGGGGGGCTGACTACGAGCAGTACTTC. Translating gives CASSFDRGADYEQYF. The rearrangement joins TRBV7-3 to TRBJ2-7; D is perhaps TRBD2 (7 bases). Trimming removed 3 bases from V and 3 bases from J, with 15 bases in between. CDR1 and CDR2 from the germline V gene are SGHTA and FQGTGA. This CDR3 is built from 15 residues.

This sequence joins TRBV7-2 and TRBJ2-6; D gene unclear. The CDR3 covers 13 residues. The V gene lost 4 bases and the J gene lost 3 bases, with 4 bases spanning the gap. Germline V gene lookup returns CDR1 SGHTA and CDR2 FQGNSA. This CDR3 reads CASSSGGANVLTF. In DNA, the CDR3 is TGTGCCAGCAGCTCGGGTGGGGCCAACGTCCTGACTTTC.

The V call is TRBV3-1, the J call TRBJ2-3; 8 bases agree with TRBD1. The V gene's germline CDR1 is LGHDT and CDR2 YNNKEL (reference sequence). The CDR3 spans 16 residues. V was clipped by 0 bases and J by 1 base; unmatched bases: 3. CDR3 loop: CASSQETGERTDTQYF. The CDR3 DNA is TGTGCCAGCAGCCAAGAGACAGGGGAACGCACAGATACGCAGTATTTT.

This clonotype was recorded at least ten times. V and J are TRBV2 and TRBJ1-1; 7 bases are shared with TRBD1. The germline CDR1 and CDR2 sequences are SNHLY and FYNNEI. The V gene end was trimmed by 2 bases and the J gene end by 5 bases; junction bases not matched to a gene: 5. The CDR3 consists of 14 residues. Here the CDR3 reads CASSERQGGTEAFF. DNA of the CDR3: TGTGCCAGCAGTGAAAGACAGGGAGGAACTGAAGCTTTCTTT.

This clonotype occurred a few times. V usage is TRBV3-1 and J usage is TRBJ2-5, with TRBD2 matching over 8 bases. The J segment lost 5 bases and the V segment lost 1 base, leaving 9 bases of the junction unmatched. The CDR3 has 16 amino acids. CDR1 is LGHDT, CDR2 YNNKEL, per germline (reference sequence). The chain's CDR3 is CASSQAQTSVWETQYF. The CDR3, as DNA: TGTGCCAGCAGCCAAGCTCAGACTAGCGTGTGGGAGACCCAGTACTTC.

This clonotype has a handful of counts. The chain links TRBV7-9 to TRBJ2-3, with 9 bases that match TRBD2. The length of the CDR3 is 15 residues. V was clipped by 5 bases and J by 3 bases; unmatched bases: 6. The germline gives CDR1 SEHNR, CDR2 FQNEAQ (reference sequence). The CDR3 loop reads CASSPGGRDTDTQYF. CDR3 in DNA: TGTGCCAGCAGCCCCGGCGGGAGGGATACAGATACGCAGTATTTT. Based on the CDR3 plus reference TRBV7-9 and TRBJ2-3, the full variable domain is DTGVSQNPRHKITKRGQNVTFRCDPISEHNRLYWYRQTLGQGPEFLTYFQNEAQLEKSRLLSDRFSAERPKGSFSTLEIQRTEQGDSAMYLCASSPGGRDTDTQYFGPGTRLTVL.

This clonotype was counted between two and nine times. The chain recombines TRBV12-3 or TRBV12-4 with TRBJ2-7, with 9 positions matching TRBD1. J lost 2 bases, V lost 7 bases, and 12 bases had no gene match. The CDR3 has 16 residues. The CDR3 region has the DNA TGTGCCAGCAAGGGTCAACCGGGACAGGGAACCTACGAGCAGTACTTC. Protein sequence: CASKGQPGQGTYEQYF.

This clonotype was counted a few times. The chain is built from TRBV6-1 and TRBJ2-3, with 7 positions matching TRBD2. After removal of 2 bases from V and 1 base from J, the junction contained 3 bases not matched to a gene. The germline V gene has CDR1 MNHNS and CDR2 SASEGT. The CDR3 spans 15 residues. The CDR3 DNA reads as TGTGCCAGCAGTGAAATCAGCGGGGGCACAGATACGCAGTATTTT. The encoded protein is CASSEISGGTDTQYF.

CDR3 DNA sequence: TGTGCCAGCAGCAAGGACGGCGGTGCCTACGAGCAGTACTTC. The encoded protein is CASSKDGGAYEQYF. The chain combines TRBV7-9 with TRBJ2-7; D is ambiguous. V was cut by 5 bases and J by 2 bases, with 13 bases left in between. Germline V gives CDR1 SEHNR, CDR2 FQNEAQ (reference sequence). CDR3 length: 14 amino acids.

The chain carries TRBV27 and TRBJ2-7; 7 bases line up with TRBD2. The CDR3 runs 14 residues. From germline, CDR1 is MNHEY and CDR2 SMNVEV (reference sequence). Trimming took 3 bases from V and 2 from J; bases not matched to a gene: 4. CDR3 residues: CASSLRGTTYEQYF. The CDR3 nucleotides read TGTGCCAGCAGTTTGCGAGGGACTACCTACGAGCAGTACTTC.

The chain links TRBV3-1 to TRBJ2-7, with D perhaps being TRBD1 or TRBD2 (5 bases each). Trimming removed 0 bases at V and 4 bases at J, with 19 bases between. The CDR3 runs 17 residues. CDR1 is LGHDT and CDR2 is YNNKEL in the germline V gene (reference sequence). In DNA, the CDR3 is TGTGCCAGCAGCCAAGATTTCCGAGGGGCTAGAAATTACGAGCAGTACTTC. Translation gives CASSQDFRGARNYEQYF.

In its sample, this clonotype was seen many times. This sequence joins TRBV12-3 or TRBV12-4 and TRBJ1-1; a possible D gene is TRBD1 (5 bases). Trimming shortened V by 6 bases and J by 2 bases, and 16 bases separated the two germline ends. This CDR3 comprises 15 residues. The CDR3 loop reads CASRTLGAENTEAFF. CDR3 nucleotides: TGTGCCAGCAGGACTCTCGGGGCCGAAAACACTGAAGCTTTCTTT.

This sequence joins TRBV6-1 and TRBJ2-7, with 7 bases that match TRBD1. Germline CDR1 MNHNS, CDR2 SASEGT. The CDR3 is made up of 11 amino acids. The junction had 1 base not matched to a gene; V was cut back by 5 bases and J by 6 bases. The CDR3 loop is CASSTGVEQYF. CDR3 DNA sequence: TGTGCCAGCAGTACAGGGGTCGAGCAGTACTTC.

As for this clonotype: A read error is possible here, since a much larger clone lies one base away. The genes are TRBV27 and TRBJ2-5; 8 bases align to TRBD2. Germline CDR1 and CDR2: MNHEY and SMNVEV (reference sequence). The J segment lost 5 bases and the V segment lost 7 bases, leaving 6 bases of the junction unmatched. The CDR3 spans 13 residues. The CDR3 reads CASKTGGSETQYF. In DNA form, the CDR3 reads TGTGCCAGCAAGACGGGGGGGTCGGAGACCCAGTACTTC.

The rearrangement uses TRBV27 and TRBJ2-5, with a tentative D call TRBD2 (9 bases). The germline V gene has CDR1 MNHEY and CDR2 SMNVEV (reference sequence). V lost 6 bases and J 4 bases, leaving 21 bases between the germline ends. CDR3 length: 16 amino acids. For the CDR3, the DNA is TGTGCCAGCAGCTTTACAGGGGGACTAGCAGGAGAGACCCAGTACTTC. Translation: CASSFTGGLAGETQYF.

The V call is TRBV6-1, the J call TRBJ2-5, with a weak D call TRBD1 (5 bases). CDR1 and CDR2 from the germline V gene are MNHNS and SASEGT. The V gene lost 7 bases and the J gene lost 1 base, with 10 bases spanning the gap. CDR3 length: 13 residues. This CDR3 is CASKQDTQETQYF. The CDR3 coding sequence is TGTGCCAGCAAACAGGACACCCAAGAGACCCAGTACTTC.

This clonotype has a single count. The V gene is TRBV11-1, the J gene TRBJ2-2; D remains ambiguous. Germline assignment: CDR1 SGHAT and CDR2 FQDESV (reference sequence). Trimming shortened V by 6 bases and J by 7 bases, and 6 bases separated the two germline ends. This CDR3 contains 11 residues. CDR3 nucleotides: TGTGCCAGCAGGCTCCTCGGGGAGCTGTTTTTT. This codes for CASRLLGELFF.

This clonotype was counted once. The chain joins TRBV5-1 to TRBJ1-1, with a possible D match to TRBD1 (6 bases). Germline V CDR1 and CDR2: SGHRS, YFSETQ. This CDR3 spans 15 amino acids. V was shortened by 4 bases and J by 6 bases, with 19 bases between the two germline ends. The CDR3 DNA reads TGCGCCAGCAGCGACCGGGACACCGAAGGACCTGAAGCTTTCTTT. It yields the protein CASSDRDTEGPEAFF.

A few counts support this clonotype. This chain links TRBV11-3 with TRBJ2-7; no firm D call. This CDR3 contains 14 residues. CDR1 and CDR2 from the germline V gene are SGHNT and YENEEA. Trimming left V 6 bases short and J 3 bases short, with 15 bases between. Here the CDR3 DNA reads TGTGCCAGCAGACGCCAAAGTATGGACTACGAGCAGTACTTC. The encoded protein is CASRRQSMDYEQYF.